The 24 T cell receptor beta chains reported below all come from one sample, sequenced in a study of blood T cell repertoires in COVID-19. Repertoires were generated with immunoSEQ multiplex PCR, while TCRdb's copy carries only in-frame clones and drops some. Among roughly 190,000 clones listed, 84% were seen once. Sequencing was done on a sample of peripheral blood. The source of these receptors is a woman in her 70s with active or convalescent COVID-19.

The V and J genes are TRBV12-5 and TRBJ2-1; TRBD2 agrees at 8 bases. The V gene end was trimmed by 0 bases and the J gene end by 1 base; junction bases not matched to a gene: 14. This CDR3 comprises 20 residues. Germline assignment: CDR1 LGHNT and CDR2 FRNRAP. CDR3 in amino acids: CASGLVPRWVAGRSYNEQFF. The CDR3 bases are TGTGCTAGTGGTTTGGTACCCCGGTGGGTAGCGGGAAGGTCCTACAATGAGCAGTTCTTC.

The chain uses TRBV19 and TRBJ1-5; the match to TRBD1 covers 11 bases. Germline CDR1 is LNHDA and CDR2 is SQIVND (reference sequence). CDR3 length equals 15 residues. The J segment lost 6 bases and the V segment lost 5 bases, leaving 6 bases of the junction unmatched. CDR3 DNA sequence: TGTGCCAGTAGTTGGACAGGGGGCGAAGGTCAGCCCCAGCATTTT. Translation gives CASSWTGGEGQPQHF.

V usage is TRBV5-4 and J usage is TRBJ1-1, with no clear D. Germline CDR1 and CDR2: SGHNT and YYREEE (reference sequence). This CDR3 has 14 amino acids. V was pared by 0 bases and J by 1 base, with 7 bases between. CDR3 DNA sequence: TGTGCCAGCAGCTTGGCCCGGGGGAACACTGAAGCTTTCTTT. Translating gives CASSLARGNTEAFF.

This chain joins TRBV19 and TRBJ2-3, with 8 bases fitting TRBD2. Germline assignment: CDR1 LNHDA and CDR2 SQIVND (reference sequence). Trimming cost V 9 bases and J 10 bases; bases outside gene matches: 15. The CDR3 consists of 14 residues. The CDR3 here is CASQQVLAVGPQYF. Written as DNA, the CDR3 is TGTGCCAGCCAACAGGTACTAGCGGTAGGCCCGCAGTATTTT.

The V gene is TRBV18, the J gene TRBJ2-1, with a possible D match to TRBD2 (6 bases). The V gene lost 1 base and the J gene lost 2 bases, with 9 bases spanning the gap. This CDR3 comprises 15 residues. Germline lookup yields CDR1 KGHSH and CDR2 LQKENI. The CDR3 spells CASSPLSGAYNEQFF. Here the CDR3 DNA reads TGTGCCAGCTCACCACTGTCGGGAGCCTACAATGAGCAGTTCTTC.

This clone was recorded only once. The V call is TRBV5-1, the J call TRBJ2-3; 10 nucleotides align to TRBD2. Unmatched junction bases numbered 5, after V lost 2 bases and J lost 2 bases. Germline-derived CDR1 and CDR2 are SGHRS and YFSETQ. This CDR3 comprises 16 residues. The chain's CDR3 is CASSLPSGSDTDTQYF. The DNA for the CDR3 is TGCGCCAGCAGCTTACCTAGCGGGAGTGACACAGATACGCAGTATTTT.

The gene calls are TRBV7-2 and TRBJ2-3, with D possibly matching TRBD2 (6 bases). The CDR3 totals 15 residues. The V end lost 2 bases, the J end lost 5 bases, and 14 bases lay between the germline ends. CDR1 and CDR2 from the germline V gene are SGHTA and FQGNSA. DNA for the CDR3: TGTGCCAGCAGCTTACGATGGGGCGGGATAGATACGCAGTATTTT. Residues: CASSLRWGGIDTQYF.

The rearrangement links TRBV19 to TRBJ2-3; 8 bases are a match to TRBD2. Germline V lookup: CDR1 LNHDA, CDR2 SQIVND (reference sequence). The CDR3 length is 17 residues. With 1 base clipped from V and 7 bases from J, the junction kept 13 bases outside the gene matches. The CDR3 spells CASSIVLGSTGGNTQYF. The CDR3 region has the DNA TGTGCCAGTAGTATAGTGTTGGGCTCCACGGGGGGGAATACGCAGTATTTT.

The CDR3 is CASSFSGTGDGYTF. CDR3 DNA: TGTGCCAGCAGTTTCTCCGGGACAGGGGATGGCTACACCTTC. J is TRBJ1-2 and V is TRBV27, with 10 bases aligning to TRBD1. Germline V CDR1 and CDR2: MNHEY, SMNVEV (reference sequence). V lost 3 bases and J lost 6; bases outside the gene matches: 4. There are 14 residues in the CDR3.

The chain carries TRBV18 and TRBJ2-3; the D gene is possibly TRBD2 (6 bases). The V and J ends lost 3 bases and 0 bases respectively, with 22 bases between them. CDR1 is KGHSH, CDR2 LQKENI, per germline. The CDR3 is 19 amino acids. CDR3 bases: TGTGCCAGCTCACCTGTATCCGCGAGGCGGGATGCTAGCACAGATACGCAGTATTTT. It is translated as CASSPVSARRDASTDTQYF.

A few counts support this clone. DNA for the CDR3: TGTGCCAGCAGCTCCCCTAGTTCCTACGAGCAGTACTTC. This gives the protein CASSSPSSYEQYF. This chain connects TRBV9 to TRBJ2-7, with no clear D. V lost 4 bases and J 1 base, leaving 9 bases between the germline ends. The length of the CDR3 is 13 residues. Germline V CDR1 and CDR2: SGDLS, YYNGEE.

V and J are TRBV6-5 and TRBJ2-1, with D perhaps matching TRBD2 (6 bases). Germline CDR1 reads MNHEY; CDR2 reads SVGAGI. CDR3 length: 12 amino acids. V shed 8 bases and J shed 5 bases, with 10 bases lying between them. CDR3 amino acids: CASGRSNNEQFF. CDR3 bases: TGTGCCAGCGGGAGGTCGAACAATGAGCAGTTCTTC.

The chain is built from TRBV7-9 and TRBJ2-5; TRBD1 agrees at 7 bases. The CDR3 consists of 16 residues. Germline values: CDR1 SEHNR, CDR2 FQNEAQ (reference sequence). V lost 0 bases to trimming and J lost 2 bases; unmatched junction nucleotides: 6. The CDR3 nucleotides read TGTGCCAGCAGCTTAGCAGGGACAGCCTGGCAAGAGACCCAGTACTTC. Its translation: CASSLAGTAWQETQYF.

The rearrangement joins TRBV9 to TRBJ2-1; 15 positions agree with TRBD2. V lost 4 bases and J lost 0; bases outside the gene matches: 2. The CDR3 totals 17 residues. The V gene's germline CDR1 is SGDLS and CDR2 YYNGEE. The chain's CDR3 is CASSSGLAGGSYNEQFF. In DNA form, the CDR3 reads TGTGCCAGCAGCTCGGGACTAGCGGGAGGCTCCTACAATGAGCAGTTCTTC.

The chain recombines TRBV7-2 with TRBJ2-1, with D unclear. The CDR3 spans 16 residues. Germline V gives CDR1 SGHTA, CDR2 FQGNSA. V was cut by 6 bases and J by 0 bases, with 15 bases left in between. The CDR3 nucleotides are TGTGCCAGCAGTTCGCGCTCGGAGAGCTCCTACAATGAGCAGTTCTTC. Translation gives CASSSRSESSYNEQFF.

J is TRBJ2-2 and V is TRBV4-2; the match to TRBD2 covers 9 bases. The V and J ends lost 1 base and 2 bases, in that order; junction bases with no gene match: 2. Germline CDR1 is LGHNA and CDR2 is YNFKEQ. There are 16 residues in the CDR3. The CDR3 DNA sequence: TGTGCCAGCAGCCAAGTAGCGGGAGTAAACACCGGGGAGCTGTTTTTT. Encoded protein: CASSQVAGVNTGELFF.

The V and J genes are TRBV30 and TRBJ2-7; 12 bases are shared with TRBD2. CDR1 is GTSNPN, CDR2 SVGIG, per germline (reference sequence). The CDR3 extends over 14 amino acids. V trimming: 2 bases; J trimming: 6 bases; junction bases outside the gene matches: 5. The CDR3: CAWSTSGRSIEQYF. CDR3 sequence (DNA): TGTGCCTGGAGTACTAGCGGGAGGTCCATCGAGCAGTACTTC.

The chain is built from TRBV29-1 and TRBJ2-1, with 7 bases matching TRBD1. CDR1 and CDR2 from the germline V gene are SQVTM and ANQGSEA. J was trimmed by 0 bases and V by 6 bases; bases with no gene match: 8. The CDR3 loop spans 15 amino acids. The CDR3 nucleotides are TGCAGCGTATTTCTACAGGGGACCTCCTACAATGAGCAGTTCTTC. This encodes CSVFLQGTSYNEQFF.

The chain recombines TRBV4-1 with TRBJ1-5, with 7 positions matching TRBD1. After removal of 2 bases from V and 6 bases from J, the junction contained 10 bases not matched to a gene. Germline CDR1 is MGHRA and CDR2 is YSYEKL. This CDR3 is built from 16 residues. CDR3 bases: TGCGCCAGCAGCCAACGGTATGGGACAGCTTTTCAGCCCCAGCATTTT. The encoded protein is CASSQRYGTAFQPQHF.

This chain uses TRBV10-3 with TRBJ2-3, with a possible D match to TRBD1 (5 bases). CDR3 length: 14 residues. V was pared by 3 bases and J by 2 bases, with 9 bases between. CDR1 and CDR2 from the germline V gene are ENHRY and SYGVKD. CDR3 DNA sequence: TGTGCCATCAGTGAAGGGGATCTCACAGATACGCAGTATTTT. Protein sequence: CAISEGDLTDTQYF.

The V gene is TRBV3-1 (or the pseudogene TRBV3-2), the J gene TRBJ1-1; TRBD1 is a possible D gene (5 bases). Trimming stripped 4 bases from V and 2 bases from J, with 17 bases between. The CDR3 length is 16 residues. CDR1 and CDR2 from the germline V gene are LGHDT and YNNKEL (reference sequence). CDR3 amino acids: CASSLGATAGNTEAFF. The CDR3 DNA follows: TGTGCCAGCAGCCTAGGGGCCACTGCCGGCAACACTGAAGCTTTCTTT.

The chain employs TRBV30 and TRBJ1-4; perhaps TRBD1 as D (5 bases). V was shortened by 2 bases and J by 6 bases, with 16 bases between the two germline ends. This CDR3 has 15 residues. Germline V lookup: CDR1 GTSNPN, CDR2 SVGIG (reference sequence). The CDR3 DNA reads TGTGCCTGGAGTAGACAGCCCGTGGGGTATGAAAAACTGTTTTTT. Amino acid sequence: CAWSRQPVGYEKLFF.

About this clone: This may come from a read error, since a much larger clone is one base off. This same CDR3 is encoded by further DNA sequences in the sample. This chain links TRBV5-6 with TRBJ2-3; perhaps TRBD1 as D (5 bases). This CDR3 region has 16 residues. CDR1 is SGHDT and CDR2 is YYEEEE in the germline V gene. CDR3 sequence reads: CASSLLRQSGTDTQYF. CDR3 coding DNA: TGTGCCAGCAGCCTACTCAGACAGTCGGGCACAGATACGCAATATTTT. The full variable domain, rest sourced from reference TRBV5-6 and TRBJ2-3, is DAGVTQSPTHLIKTRGQQVTLRCSPKSGHDTVSWYQQALGQGPQFIFQYYEEEERQRGNFPDRFSGHQFPNYSSELNVNALLLGDSALYLCASSLLRQSGTDTQYFGPGTRLTVL.

This chain connects TRBV5-1 to TRBJ2-7; possibly TRBD2 for D (5 bases). Germline V lookup: CDR1 SGHRS, CDR2 YFSETQ. The CDR3 consists of 13 residues. V lost 4 bases and J lost 2, with 10 bases in between. CDR3 in amino acids: CASSPDLAYEQYF. The CDR3 DNA reads TGCGCCAGCAGCCCGGACTTAGCCTACGAGCAGTACTTC. Together with reference TRBV5-1 and TRBJ2-7, the CDR3 gives the full variable domain: KAGVTQTPRYLIKTRGQQVTLSCSPISGHRSVSWYQQTPGQGLQFLFEYFSETQRNKGNFPGRFSGRQFSNSRSEMNVSTLELGDSALYLCASSPDLAYEQYFGPGTRLTVT.